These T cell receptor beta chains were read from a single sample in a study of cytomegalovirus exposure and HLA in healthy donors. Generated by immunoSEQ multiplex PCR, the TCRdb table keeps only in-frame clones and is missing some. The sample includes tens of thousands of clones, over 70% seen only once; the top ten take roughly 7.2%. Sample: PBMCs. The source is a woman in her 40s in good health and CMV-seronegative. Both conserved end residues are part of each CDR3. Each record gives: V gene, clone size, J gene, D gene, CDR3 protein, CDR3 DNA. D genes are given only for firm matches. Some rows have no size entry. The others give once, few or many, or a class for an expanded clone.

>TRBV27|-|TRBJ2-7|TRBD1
CASSGGFDRGHEQYF
TGTGCCAGCAGTGGGGGATTCGACAGGGGCCACGAGCAGTACTTC
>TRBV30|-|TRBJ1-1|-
CAWIVQGRAFF
TGTGCCTGGATCGTCCAGGGGCGGGCTTTCTTT
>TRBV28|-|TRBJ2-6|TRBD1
CASSSRTGPSGANVLTF
TGTGCCAGCAGTTCCCGGACAGGACCCTCTGGGGCCAACGTCCTGACTTTC
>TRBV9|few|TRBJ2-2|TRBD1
CASSAGTENTGELFF
TGTGCCAGCAGCGCCGGGACAGAGAACACCGGGGAGCTGTTTTTT
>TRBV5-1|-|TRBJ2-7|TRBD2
CASSLVGTSGDEQYF
TGCGCCAGCAGCTTGGTTGGGACTAGCGGGGACGAGCAGTACTTC
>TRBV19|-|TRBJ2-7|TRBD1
CASSTQGTGGYEQYF
TGTGCCAGTAGCACCCAGGGGACAGGAGGGTACGAGCAGTACTTC
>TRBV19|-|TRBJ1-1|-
CASSGRVGMNTEAFF
TGTGCCAGTAGTGGGAGGGTGGGGATGAACACTGAAGCTTTCTTT
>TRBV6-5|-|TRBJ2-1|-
CASSPLTGKQFF
TGTGCCAGCAGCCCCCTCACAGGGAAGCAGTTCTTC
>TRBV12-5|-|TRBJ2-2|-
CASGDPGVSRDGELFF
TGTGCTAGTGGCGATCCCGGGGTCTCGCGAGACGGGGAGCTGTTTTTT
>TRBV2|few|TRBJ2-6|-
CASSELMGAGANVLTF
TGTGCCAGCAGTGAGTTGATGGGCGCTGGGGCCAACGTCCTGACTTTC
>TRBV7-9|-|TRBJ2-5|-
CASSLAPQYQETQYF
TGTGCCAGCAGCTTAGCTCCACAGTACCAAGAGACCCAGTACTTC
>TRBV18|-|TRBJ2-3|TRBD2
CASSPPVSGGAADTQYF
TGTGCCAGCTCACCCCCCGTGAGCGGGGGGGCAGCCGATACGCAGTATTTT
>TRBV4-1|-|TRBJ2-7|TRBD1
CASSQSGQGGEQYF
TGCGCCAGCAGCCAATCGGGACAGGGTGGCGAGCAGTACTTC
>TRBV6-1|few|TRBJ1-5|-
CASNDQDSQPQHF
TGTGCCAGCAACGACCAGGACAGCCAGCCCCAGCATTTT
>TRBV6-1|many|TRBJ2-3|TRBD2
CASSEALAGGPSTDTQYF
TGTGCCAGCAGTGAAGCCTTAGCGGGGGGGCCTAGCACAGATACGCAGTATTTT